This is a list of T cell receptor beta chains from one sample in a study of blood T cell repertoires in COVID-19. Assay: immunoSEQ multiplex PCR; the TCRdb copy retains only in-frame clones and omits some. The sample lists about 270,000 clones, around four fifths occurring once. The source material was peripheral blood. Source of these receptors: a man older than 75 with acute or convalescent COVID-19. Both conserved end residues are part of each CDR3. D genes are given only for firm matches. Some rows mark clone size as missing; the rest say once, few, many or name a class of expanded clone.

d_call | j_call | clone_size | cdr3_length | v_call | cdr3_aa | cdr3_nt
NA | TRBJ2-1 | few | 17 | TRBV5-1 | CASSLHTNTGVYNEQFF | TGCGCCAGCAGCTTACACACGAATACGGGAGTCTACAATGAGCAGTTCTTC
TRBD1 | TRBJ2-6 | NA | 20 | TRBV2 | CASSYPGQGAGLTGANVLTF | TGTGCCAGCAGTTATCCGGGACAGGGGGCCGGTTTGACTGGGGCCAACGTCCTGACTTTC
NA | TRBJ2-6 | NA | 15 | TRBV7-8 | CASSRWASGANVLTF | TGTGCCAGCAGCAGGTGGGCCTCTGGGGCCAACGTCCTGACTTTC
TRBD2 | TRBJ2-3 | few | 15 | TRBV7-9 | CASSDTSGTFDTQYF | TGTGCCAGCAGCGATACTAGCGGGACGTTTGATACGCAGTATTTT
NA | TRBJ1-5 | NA | 15 | TRBV15 | CATSRDFGGGQPQHF | TGTGCCACCAGCAGAGATTTTGGGGGCGGTCAGCCCCAGCATTTT
TRBD2 | TRBJ2-3 | once | 14 | TRBV5-1 | CASFPGLASDTQYF | TGCGCCAGCTTCCCGGGACTAGCATCGGATACGCAGTATTTT
TRBD1 | TRBJ1-2 | once | 16 | TRBV5-1 | CASSIETGQPPIGYTF | TGCGCCAGCAGCATTGAAACGGGACAGCCTCCGATTGGCTACACCTTC
TRBD2 | TRBJ2-7 | NA | 16 | TRBV4-1 | CASSQGAGGASYEQYF | TGCGCCAGCAGCCAAGGAGCCGGGGGGGCCTCCTACGAGCAGTACTTC
NA | TRBJ1-4 | NA | 16 | TRBV27 | CASSTPHRPGGEKLFF | TGTGCCAGCAGTACACCGCACAGGCCCGGGGGTGAAAAACTGTTTTTT
NA | TRBJ1-4 | NA | 16 | TRBV5-1 | CASSGTTGPVNEKLFF | TGCGCCAGCAGCGGGACCACAGGGCCGGTTAATGAAAAACTGTTTTTT
NA | TRBJ1-1 | NA | 14 | TRBV28 | CASSLWAGNTEAFF | TGTGCCAGCAGTTTATGGGCGGGGAACACTGAAGCTTTCTTT
TRBD2 | TRBJ2-7 | NA | 15 | TRBV3-1/TRBV3-2 | CASSQGVSGAYEQYF | TGTGCCAGCAGCCAAGGGGTGAGCGGGGCCTACGAGCAGTACTTC
TRBD1 | TRBJ1-1 | NA | 12 | TRBV28 | CASSQRDSEAFF | TGTGCCAGCAGTCAAAGGGACAGTGAAGCTTTCTTT
TRBD2 | TRBJ2-7 | NA | 16 | TRBV3-1/TRBV3-2 | CASSQVGPRGVHEQYF | TGTGCCAGCAGCCAAGTTGGTCCACGGGGGGTGCACGAGCAGTACTTC
NA | TRBJ2-3 | NA | 14 | TRBV2 | CASAHGTSTDTQYF | TGTGCCAGCGCACACGGGACTAGCACAGATACGCAGTATTTT
NA | TRBJ1-6 | NA | 14 | TRBV10-3 | CAISQTEKDSPLHF | TGTGCCATCAGTCAGACAGAGAAGGATTCACCCCTCCACTTT
TRBD2 | TRBJ2-3 | once | 20 | TRBV3-1/TRBV3-2 | CASSQVLAGGLVARTDTQYF | TGTGCCAGCAGCCAAGTCCTAGCGGGAGGCTTAGTAGCACGCACAGATACGCAGTATTTT
TRBD1 | TRBJ2-7 | few | 15 | TRBV3-1/TRBV3-2 | CASSQAGGVRYEQYF | TGTGCCAGCAGCCAAGCAGGGGGCGTTCGGTACGAGCAGTACTTC
NA | TRBJ1-6 | NA | 15 | TRBV15 | CATSRDRAGQGPLHF | TGTGCCACCAGCAGAGATAGGGCAGGGCAAGGGCCCCTCCACTTT
TRBD2 | TRBJ2-5 | NA | 17 | TRBV7-8 | CASSQLPELAVQETQYF | TGTGCCAGCAGCCAACTGCCCGAACTAGCGGTACAAGAGACCCAGTACTTC
NA | TRBJ1-1 | NA | 17 | TRBV7-3 | CASSSNAPGLGNTEAFF | TGTGCCAGCAGCTCAAACGCGCCGGGACTGGGGAACACTGAAGCTTTCTTT
TRBD2 | TRBJ2-7 | NA | 13 | TRBV29-1 | CSVVGLAGDEQYF | TGCAGCGTTGTGGGTCTAGCGGGAGACGAGCAGTACTTC